Reported below is one T cell receptor beta chain. Its specificity is not known. These data originate in a study of cytotoxic CD8 clonotypes in ibrutinib-treated CLL. For the study at large: Within the patient group, eleven to twelve were relapsed/refractory and roughly 15 treatment-naive, and 17 were IGHV unmutated.

Study-level points and caveats: Exceeding age-matched healthy donors, baseline clonality also tracked the counts of circulating CD8+ T cells.

The TCR beta libraries used approximately 2 micrograms of genomic DNA that came from cryopreserved PBMCs. Depth targeted 1 in 200,000 to 1 in 1 million T cells, averaging 10x coverage per clonotype. The repertoire was sequenced with immunoSEQ multiplex PCR; TCRdb's copy has only in-frame clones and lacks some. The sample includes about 17,000 clones, approximately 60% of them seen just once. With 4 bases clipped from V and 1 base from J, the junction kept 1 base outside the gene matches. The germline CDR1 and CDR2 sequences are SQVTM and ANQGSEA. The CDR3 extends over 14 amino acids. J is TRBJ2-2 and V is TRBV29-1; 9 positions agree with TRBD1. Source: PBMCs, taken after 12 months of ibrutinib treatment. The receptor's source is a human donor with chronic lymphocytic leukemia. The chain's CDR3 is CSVVGQGNTGELFF. The DNA for the CDR3 is TGCAGCGTTGTGGGACAGGGGAACACCGGGGAGCTGTTTTTT.